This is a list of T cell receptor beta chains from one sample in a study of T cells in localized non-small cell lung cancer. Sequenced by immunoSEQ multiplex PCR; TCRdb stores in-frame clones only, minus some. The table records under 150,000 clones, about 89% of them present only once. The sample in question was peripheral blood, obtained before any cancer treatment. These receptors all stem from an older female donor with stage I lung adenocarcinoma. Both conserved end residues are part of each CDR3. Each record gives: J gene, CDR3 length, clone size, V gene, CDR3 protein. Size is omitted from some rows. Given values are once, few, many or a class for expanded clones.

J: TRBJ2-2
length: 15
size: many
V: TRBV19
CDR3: CASSIWGANTGELFF

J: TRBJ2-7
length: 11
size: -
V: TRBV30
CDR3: CAWSGSYEQYF

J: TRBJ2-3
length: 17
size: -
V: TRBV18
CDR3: CASSPPFVFGVTDTQYF

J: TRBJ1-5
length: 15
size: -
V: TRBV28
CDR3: CASSRTGSSNQPQHF

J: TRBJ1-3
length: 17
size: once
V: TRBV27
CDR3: CASSPTGGSFSGNTIYF

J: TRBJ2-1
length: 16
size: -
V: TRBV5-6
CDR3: CASSPGNALGYNEQFF

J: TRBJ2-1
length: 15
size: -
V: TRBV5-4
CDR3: CASKGQARGINEQFF

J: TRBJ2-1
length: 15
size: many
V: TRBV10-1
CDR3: CASSEIPGLLNEQFF

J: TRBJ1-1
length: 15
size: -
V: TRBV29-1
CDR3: CSVQDLQGKGTEAFF

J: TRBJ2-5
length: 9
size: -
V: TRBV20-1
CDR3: CSAKETQYF

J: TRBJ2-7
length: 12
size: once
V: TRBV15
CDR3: CATSKATYEQYF

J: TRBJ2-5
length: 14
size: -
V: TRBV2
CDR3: CASNAGGDLETQYF

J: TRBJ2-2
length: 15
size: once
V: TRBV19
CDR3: CASSTGQANTGELFF

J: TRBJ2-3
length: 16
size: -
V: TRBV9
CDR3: CASSVARTGGTDTQYF

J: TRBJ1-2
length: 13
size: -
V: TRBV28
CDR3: CASSLRGNYGYTF

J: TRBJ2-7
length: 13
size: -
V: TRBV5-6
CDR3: CASSAGQVYEQYF

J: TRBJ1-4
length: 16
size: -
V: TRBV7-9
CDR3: CASSSLLQGAQEKLFF

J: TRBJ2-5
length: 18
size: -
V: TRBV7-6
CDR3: CASSLRPPDRVTQETQYF

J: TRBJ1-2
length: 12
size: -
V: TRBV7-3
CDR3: CASSSTGLGYTF

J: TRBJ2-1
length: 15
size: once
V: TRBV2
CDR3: CASSAEQGGYNEQFF

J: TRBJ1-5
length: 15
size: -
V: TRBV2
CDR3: CASSLRQGTGQPQHF

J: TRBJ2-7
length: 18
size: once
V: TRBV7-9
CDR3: CASSPTGTSGSPSYEQYF

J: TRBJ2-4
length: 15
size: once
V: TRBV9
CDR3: CASSEQGGAKNIQYF

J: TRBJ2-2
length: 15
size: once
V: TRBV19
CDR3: CASSIGGTDHGELFF

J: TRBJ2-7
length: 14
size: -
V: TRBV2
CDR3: CASSGSNIPYEQYF

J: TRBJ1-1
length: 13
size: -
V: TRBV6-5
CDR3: CASKIMTGLEAFF

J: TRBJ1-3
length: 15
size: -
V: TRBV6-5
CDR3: CASSPDRGTGNTIYF

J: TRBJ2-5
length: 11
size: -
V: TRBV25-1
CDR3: CASNKGETQYF

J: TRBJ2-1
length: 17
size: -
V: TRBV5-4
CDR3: CASSSRQREGPYNEQFF

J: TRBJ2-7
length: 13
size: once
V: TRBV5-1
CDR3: CASSLGRTYEQYF

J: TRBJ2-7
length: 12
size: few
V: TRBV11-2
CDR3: CASSLGGQGHYF

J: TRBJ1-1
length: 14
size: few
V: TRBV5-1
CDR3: CASSWGTGESEAFF

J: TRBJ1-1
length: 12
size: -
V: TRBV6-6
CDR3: CASSFMNTEAFF

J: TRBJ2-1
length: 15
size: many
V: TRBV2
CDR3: CASSLRPESYNEQFF

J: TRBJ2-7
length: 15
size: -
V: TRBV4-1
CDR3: CASGPSFTGNYEQYF

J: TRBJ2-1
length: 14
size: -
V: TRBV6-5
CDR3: CASTRLAGEYEQFF

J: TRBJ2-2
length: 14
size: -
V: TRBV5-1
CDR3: CASFPEGLAGELFF

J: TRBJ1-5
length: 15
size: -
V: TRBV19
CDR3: CASTPSGEHNQPQHF

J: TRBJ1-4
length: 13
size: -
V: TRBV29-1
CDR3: CSVAQATNEKLFF

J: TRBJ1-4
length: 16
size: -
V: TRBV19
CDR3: CASSRDLATTNEKLFF

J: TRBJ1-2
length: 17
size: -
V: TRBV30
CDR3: CASRSRRGGKANYGYTF

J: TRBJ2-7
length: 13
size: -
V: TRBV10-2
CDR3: CASTRDISYEQYF